What follows are 27 T cell receptor beta chains derived from one specimen sequenced in a study of blood T cell repertoires in COVID-19 (dated by TCRdb to the early 2020s). The library was generated by the immunoSEQ multiplex PCR assay. TCRdb holds this immuneACCESS table with in-frame rearrangements only. Some clones are missing; in checked studies, unresolved V genes explain under half, and the rest has no known cause. Within this sample are 250,000 to 300,000 clones, with around 88% of them counted one time only. The ten top clones hold 5.7% of the sample. The sample comprised peripheral blood. All receptors derive from an elderly man with acute or convalescent COVID-19.

The chain has TRBV27 and TRBJ2-2, with a possible D match to TRBD2 (6 bases). Germline-derived CDR1 and CDR2 are MNHEY and SMNVEV (reference sequence). With 6 bases removed from V and 0 bases from J, the gap between germline ends came to 11 bases. The CDR3 is 15 residues long. CDR3 loop: CASRRGLSNTGELFF. The CDR3 nucleotides are TGTGCCAGCAGGAGAGGACTATCGAACACCGGGGAGCTGTTTTTT.

The chain carries TRBV21-1 and TRBJ2-5; the table's D call, TRBD2, has no DNA check behind it. TRBV21-1 is a known pseudogene. This CDR3 comprises 15 residues. The CDR3 loop is CATSGSRRARETQYF. The CDR3 DNA reads as TGTGCCACCTCGGGATCGCGGCGGGCGAGAGAGACCCAGTACTTC.

The chain links TRBV9 to TRBJ1-3; D gene uncertain. This CDR3 contains 14 residues. Germline CDR1 is SGDLS and CDR2 is YYNGEE. The germline V and J ends were trimmed by 0 bases and 1 base, with 5 bases remaining between them. The CDR3 is CASSVAGSGNTIYF. The CDR3 coding sequence is TGTGCCAGCAGCGTAGCGGGGTCTGGAAACACCATATATTTT.

Concerning this clone: Additional DNA sequences in this sample encode the identical CDR3. The V call is TRBV15, the J call TRBJ2-7; maybe TRBD1 (6 bases). Germline V gives CDR1 LNHNV, CDR2 YYDKDF (reference sequence). V was clipped by 1 base and J by 3 bases, with 13 bases between them. This CDR3 comprises 15 residues. CDR3 region: CATSRGAGARYEQYF. CDR3 sequence (DNA): TGTGCCACCAGCAGAGGGGCAGGGGCTCGCTACGAGCAGTACTTC.

The V call is TRBV10-3, the J call TRBJ2-3, with D possibly TRBD2 on 7 matching bases. The CDR3 loop spans 17 amino acids. V was cut by 4 bases and J by 2 bases, with 19 bases left in between. The germline V gene has CDR1 ENHRY and CDR2 SYGVKD. In nucleotides, the CDR3 is TGTGCCATCAGTGGAGCTGGGGGGGCGGGAGACACAGATACGCAGTATTTT. The encoded protein is CAISGAGGAGDTDTQYF.

V and J are TRBV5-6 and TRBJ1-6, with D maybe TRBD1 (6 bases). CDR1 and CDR2 from the germline V gene are SGHDT and YYEEEE. V was clipped by 6 bases and J by 8 bases, with 12 bases between them. This CDR3 has 13 amino acids. CDR3 DNA: TGTGCCAGCACCTGGGCAGGGGATTCACCCCTCCACTTT. Its translation: CASTWAGDSPLHF.

The table lists this clone with a few counts. The genes are TRBV2 and TRBJ1-6; TRBD1 might be the D (6 bases). Germline lookup yields CDR1 SNHLY and CDR2 FYNNEI. The CDR3 length is 15 residues. The ends were cut back, 4 bases at V and 6 bases at J, with 13 bases in the middle. For the CDR3, the DNA is TGTGCCAGCAGTGCCCGGACAGCAACTAATTCACCCCTCCACTTT. Amino acids: CASSARTATNSPLHF.

J is TRBJ2-2 and V is TRBV5-4, with D unresolved. Germline values: CDR1 SGHNT, CDR2 YYREEE (reference sequence). V lost 0 bases and J lost 10, with 13 bases in between. The CDR3 is made up of 14 amino acids. The CDR3 loop is CASSLGGPRKELFF. The CDR3 DNA is TGTGCCAGCAGCTTGGGTGGCCCCCGCAAGGAGCTGTTTTTT.

J is TRBJ1-2 and V is TRBV27; a weak D match, TRBD1 (6 bases). CDR3 size: 14 residues. Germline-derived CDR1 and CDR2 are MNHEY and SMNVEV (reference sequence). Deletions cut 6 bases from V and 7 bases from J, with 18 bases between. CDR3 bases: TGTGCCAGCAGCTCTTGGGGGGGCCGGTCTGGCTACACCTTC. Its translation: CASSSWGGRSGYTF.

The gene calls are TRBV11-2 and TRBJ2-1, with 13 bases matching TRBD2. Unmatched junction bases numbered 6, after V lost 8 bases and J lost 8 bases. The germline V gene has CDR1 SGHAT and CDR2 FQNNGV. CDR3 length equals 14 residues. CDR3: CASGTSGRVYEQFF. CDR3 DNA: TGTGCCAGCGGCACTAGCGGGAGGGTCTATGAGCAGTTCTTC.

J is TRBJ2-1 and V is TRBV3-1 (or the pseudogene TRBV3-2); TRBD2 aligns across 9 bases. Germline CDR1 LGHDT, CDR2 YNNKEL (reference sequence). The CDR3 extends over 16 amino acids. V lost 3 bases, J lost 1 base, and 4 bases stayed unmatched. CDR3 amino acids: CASSQGGGVSYNEQFF. In DNA, the CDR3 is TGTGCCAGCAGCCAGGGCGGGGGGGTGTCCTACAATGAGCAGTTCTTC.

This chain uses TRBV28 with TRBJ2-7; TRBD2 matches at 12 bases. Looked up from germline, CDR1 is MDHEN and CDR2 is SYDVKM. V was pared by 6 bases and J by 6 bases, with 6 bases of the junction left unmatched. The CDR3 loop spans 14 amino acids. CDR3: CASSLAGGQSEQYF. The CDR3 DNA sequence: TGTGCCAGCAGCCTAGCGGGAGGGCAATCCGAGCAGTACTTC.

The chain carries TRBV19 and TRBJ1-1; 9 bases line up with TRBD1. Trimming took 3 bases from V and 5 from J; bases not matched to a gene: 7. CDR1 and CDR2 from the germline V gene are LNHDA and SQIVND (reference sequence). The CDR3 is 15 residues long. The CDR3 bases are TGTGCCAGTAGTATGGGACAGGGCTTCGGGACTGAAGCTTTCTTT. It is translated as CASSMGQGFGTEAFF.

V usage is TRBV19 and J usage is TRBJ2-7, with 7 bases aligning to TRBD2. Per the germline V gene, CDR1 is LNHDA and CDR2 is SQIVND (reference sequence). V shed 1 base and J 3 bases; nucleotides not matched to a gene: 3. The length of the CDR3 is 14 residues. The CDR3 DNA is TGTGCCAGTAGTATAGGCGGGGGTCTCTACGAGCAGTACTTC. Translating it yields CASSIGGGLYEQYF.

V and J are TRBV9 and TRBJ2-5, with TRBD2 matching 11 bases. V dropped 4 bases and J dropped 4; count of bases not matched to a gene: 9. The CDR3 consists of 16 residues. CDR1 and CDR2 from the germline V gene are SGDLS and YYNGEE. CDR3 in amino acids: CASSPRTTSGRETQYF. In DNA form, the CDR3 reads TGTGCCAGCAGCCCGAGGACTACTAGCGGGAGAGAGACCCAGTACTTC.

The chain recombines TRBV5-1 with TRBJ2-2; TRBD2 agrees at 13 bases. CDR1 is SGHRS and CDR2 is YFSETQ in the germline V gene. The V and J ends lost 4 bases and 1 base, in that order; junction bases with no gene match: 4. This CDR3 contains 17 residues. CDR3 bases: TGCGCCAGCAGCCCGGGACTAGCGGGGTGGAACACCGGGGAGCTGTTTTTT. This translates into CASSPGLAGWNTGELFF.

This clone was picked up one time. The V call is TRBV6-2 or TRBV6-3, the J call TRBJ1-6; D not certain. The CDR3 extends over 16 amino acids. Trimming cost V 5 bases and J 0 bases, with 11 bases left between them. Germline assignment: CDR1 MNHEY and CDR2 SVGEGT. The CDR3 DNA reads as TGTGCCAGCAGTCGACTGGAAAGCTCCTATAATTCACCCCTCCACTTT. Its translation: CASSRLESSYNSPLHF.

This rearrangement joins TRBV24-1 to TRBJ2-7, with 8 bases lining up with TRBD1. V trimming: 3 bases; J trimming: 7 bases; junction bases outside the gene matches: 10. This CDR3 has 15 amino acids. Germline lookup yields CDR1 KGHDR and CDR2 SFDVKD. DNA of the CDR3: TGTGCCACCAGTGATGGCGGACAGGGAATGAGAGAGCAGTACTTC. As protein: CATSDGGQGMREQYF.

The chain links TRBV7-3 to TRBJ2-1; 10 nucleotides agree with TRBD2. Losses at the gene ends were 0 bases for V and 7 bases for J; bases not matched to a gene: 6. Germline values: CDR1 SGHTA, CDR2 FQGTGA. CDR3 size: 16 residues. The CDR3 loop reads CASSLTRAGGLNEQFF. Here the CDR3 DNA reads TGTGCCAGCAGCTTAACCCGAGCGGGAGGGTTGAATGAGCAGTTCTTC.

The V and J genes are TRBV6-5 and TRBJ2-5, with D possibly being TRBD2 (5 bases). Trimming left V 10 bases short and J 4 bases short, with 16 bases between. The germline V gene has CDR1 MNHEY and CDR2 SVGAGI. The CDR3 sequence is 13 residues long. The CDR3 sequence is CATKGGLGETQYF. As DNA, the CDR3 is TGTGCCACCAAAGGAGGTTTAGGAGAGACCCAGTACTTC.

This clone was observed a single time. The chain links TRBV27 to TRBJ1-1; D is undetermined. V lost 3 bases, J lost 5 bases, and 16 bases lay in between. This CDR3 contains 15 residues. The V gene's germline CDR1 is MNHEY and CDR2 SMNVEV (reference sequence). The chain's CDR3 is CASSLEAGMGTEAFF. Here the CDR3 DNA reads TGTGCCAGCAGTTTGGAGGCAGGCATGGGAACTGAAGCTTTCTTT.

The rearrangement uses TRBV6-5 and TRBJ1-3, with unresolved D. With 8 bases removed from V and 4 bases from J, the gap between germline ends came to 12 bases. This CDR3 has 13 amino acids. Per the germline V gene, CDR1 is MNHEY and CDR2 is SVGAGI. CDR3 nucleotide sequence: TGTGCCAGCCAGGCCGCTATCGGAAACACCATATATTTT. Amino acids: CASQAAIGNTIYF.

J is TRBJ2-3 and V is TRBV9; D is uncertain. Germline V gives CDR1 SGDLS, CDR2 YYNGEE. V lost 0 bases to trimming and J lost 1 base, with 6 bases between them. The CDR3 sequence is 14 residues long. The DNA for the CDR3 is TGTGCCAGCAGCGTAGCCCCGGGCACAGATACGCAGTATTTT. It specifies CASSVAPGTDTQYF.

The chain carries TRBV5-6 and TRBJ1-2; 8 bases line up with TRBD1. The CDR3 is 15 amino acids. CDR1 is SGHDT, CDR2 YYEEEE, per germline. V trimming: 4 bases; J trimming: 7 bases; junction bases outside the gene matches: 12. CDR3 sequence reads: CASSPGTGSLVGYTF. The DNA of the CDR3 is TGTGCCAGCAGCCCCGGGACAGGTTCGTTGGTTGGCTACACCTTC.

The V gene is TRBV10-3, the J gene TRBJ2-7; 8 bases map to TRBD2. The germline gives CDR1 ENHRY, CDR2 SYGVKD. CDR3 length equals 13 residues. The junction had 10 bases not matched to a gene; V was cut back by 10 bases and J by 5 bases. The CDR3 DNA reads TGTGCCACCCTCGGACTAGCTGGAAACGAGCAGTACTTC. This codes for CATLGLAGNEQYF.

This chain uses TRBV19 with TRBJ1-2; 7 nucleotides align to TRBD1. With 5 bases clipped from V and 6 bases from J, the junction kept 6 bases outside the gene matches. CDR1 LNHDA and CDR2 SQIVND come from the germline V gene (reference sequence). This CDR3 spans 13 amino acids. CDR3 nucleotides: TGTGCCAGTAGTGAGGACAGGAGGGATGGCTACACCTTC. Its protein product is CASSEDRRDGYTF. Full variable domain (missing parts from reference TRBV19 and TRBJ1-2): DGGITQSPKYLFRKEGQNVTLSCEQNLNHDAMYWYRQDPGQGLRLIYYSQIVNDFQKGDIAEGYSVSREKKESFPLTVTSAQKNPTAFYLCASSEDRRDGYTFGSGTRLTVV.

The chain is built from TRBV15 and TRBJ2-1; TRBD2 matches 8 bases. The CDR3 consists of 16 residues. V lost 3 bases and J lost 3; bases outside the gene matches: 7. Germline V gives CDR1 LNHNV, CDR2 YYDKDF (reference sequence). CDR3: CATSSLSGRDYNEQFF. The CDR3 DNA follows: TGTGCCACCAGCAGTCTAAGCGGGAGAGACTACAATGAGCAGTTCTTC.